The TCR beta chain under discussion was sequenced for a study of cytomegalovirus exposure and HLA in healthy donors. Germline CDR1 is MGHRA and CDR2 is YSYEKL. V shed 1 base, J shed 5 bases, and the junction held 5 bases outside the gene matches. This CDR3 spans 15 amino acids. The PCR was carried out with 60 Vbeta primers and 13 Jbeta primers. Clones were read by immunoSEQ multiplex PCR, and TCRdb kept only the in-frame ones, dropping some. The sample has approximately 140,000 clones; around 80% are singletons. The clonotype originates from a woman aged 18-29 years in good health and CMV-seronegative. What was sequenced was PBMCs. The chain uses TRBV4-1 and TRBJ2-1, with 7 nucleotides matching TRBD2. The CDR3 spells CASSQGSGTDNEQFF. In nucleotides, the CDR3 is TGCGCCAGCAGCCAAGGAAGCGGGACGGACAATGAGCAGTTCTTC.